A selection of T cell receptor beta chains follows, all from one sample in a study of post-analysis software for immune sequencing data. Using its own MiXCR run on the PCR reads, TCRdb lists one record per CDR3 protein. The sample has about 160,000 distinct CDR3 sequences, about 34% seen once. Here the sequenced sample was blood, taken after autologous hematopoietic stem cell transplantation. These receptors originate from a girl between 10 and 17 years old with multiple sclerosis. The CDR3 runs from the conserved cysteine through the conserved F or W. A D gene is named only where the DNA matches it firmly. Clone size is given for some rows only: seen once, a few or many times, or a class if the clone is expanded.

D: .
J: TRBJ2-7
V: TRBV20-1
size: .
DNA: TGCAGTGCTCTCCAACCCCCAGGGGCCCTTAATTTGCAGTACTTC
CDR3: CSALQPPGALNLQYF

D: .
J: TRBJ2-5
V: TRBV12-3/TRBV12-4
size: many
DNA: TGTGCCAGCAGACAGTACCAAGAGACCCAGTACTTC
CDR3: CASRQYQETQYF

D: TRBD1
J: TRBJ1-4
V: TRBV4-3
size: .
DNA: TGCGCCAGCAGCCAAGATGACCCTAGGACAGGGGGTGAAAAACTGTTTTTT
CDR3: CASSQDDPRTGGEKLFF

D: .
J: TRBJ2-3
V: TRBV5-4
size: .
DNA: TGTGCCAGCAGCGGCAAAGCCAACTATAACACAGATACGCAGTATTTT
CDR3: CASSGKANYNTDTQYF

D: .
J: TRBJ2-2
V: TRBV25-1
size: .
DNA: TGTGCCAGCAGTGCAGGGTTTACCGGGGAGCTGTTTTTT
CDR3: CASSAGFTGELFF

D: .
J: TRBJ2-7
V: TRBV12-3/TRBV12-4
size: .
DNA: TGTGCCAGCAGCTACGCCGGGATTCACTCCTACGAGCAGTACTTC
CDR3: CASSYAGIHSYEQYF

D: .
J: TRBJ1-1
V: TRBV20-1
size: .
DNA: TGCAGTGCTACAGGGTCTCCGGCGAGCACTGAAGCTTTCTTT
CDR3: CSATGSPASTEAFF

D: .
J: TRBJ2-7
V: TRBV12-3/TRBV12-4
size: many
DNA: TGTGCCAGCACCCCCGGGGCGAATTCTTACGAGCAGTACTTC
CDR3: CASTPGANSYEQYF

D: TRBD2
J: TRBJ2-3
V: TRBV3-1
size: few
DNA: TGTGCCAGCAGCCAAGGGTGGGGCGGGAGAGCAGATACGCAGTATTTT
CDR3: CASSQGWGGRADTQYF

D: .
J: TRBJ2-7
V: TRBV4-2
size: .
DNA: TGTGCCAGCAGCCAAGTCGTCGCGGGGTTTGGTGTCGAGCAGTACTTC
CDR3: CASSQVVAGFGVEQYF

D: TRBD2
J: TRBJ2-7
V: TRBV6-5
size: .
DNA: TGTGCCAGCAGTTCCACGGGACTAGCGAAATACGAGCAGTACTTC
CDR3: CASSSTGLAKYEQYF

D: .
J: TRBJ1-2
V: TRBV20-1
size: .
DNA: TGCAGTGCTAGAGGGAACAGGCAGGGTGGCTACACCTTC
CDR3: CSARGNRQGGYTF

D: .
J: TRBJ2-7
V: TRBV20-1
size: many
DNA: TGCAGTGCTTGGGACTCACCCAACTTCCCCTACGAGCAGTACTTC
CDR3: CSAWDSPNFPYEQYF

D: TRBD2
J: TRBJ2-4
V: TRBV7-2
size: .
DNA: TGTGCCAGCAGCCGGGGGGGCGGGGAAAACATTCAGTACTTC
CDR3: CASSRGGGENIQYF

D: .
J: TRBJ2-7
V: TRBV3-1
size: few
DNA: TGTGCCAGCACCCCTCCCTACGAGCAGTACTTC
CDR3: CASTPPYEQYF

D: TRBD2
J: TRBJ2-3
V: TRBV7-2
size: few
DNA: TGTGCCAGCAGCAGTCGTAGCGGGAGGGCCCCCCCAGATACGCAGTATTTT
CDR3: CASSSRSGRAPPDTQYF